The clone carrying this T cell receptor beta chain was recorded only once. The germline V gene encodes CDR1 MNHEY and CDR2 SVGAGI. CDR3 length equals 15 residues. Germline trimming cut 10 bases from V and 8 bases from J; bases unmatched to any gene: 14. As processed by the authors: Estimation of nucleated cell counts relied on the amplification of reference gene primers. Profiled with immunoSEQ multiplex PCR; TCRdb holds only in-frame clones, not every one. V and J calls and clone size are those listed in that table; D and trimming were worked out from the DNA. The sample has fewer than 300,000 clones, about 88% seen once; the top ten hold roughly 1.5%. This entry comes from a study of blood T cell repertoires in COVID-19.

Specimen: peripheral blood. The chain has TRBV6-5 and TRBJ1-4, with 9 positions matching TRBD1. The clonotype comes from a human donor with COVID-19, enrolled during active disease. The donor label of this sample is uncertain. DNA for the CDR3: TGTGCCACCATGGGACAGGGCTCCCCGGGCGAAAAACTGTTTTTT. Protein sequence: CATMGQGSPGEKLFF.